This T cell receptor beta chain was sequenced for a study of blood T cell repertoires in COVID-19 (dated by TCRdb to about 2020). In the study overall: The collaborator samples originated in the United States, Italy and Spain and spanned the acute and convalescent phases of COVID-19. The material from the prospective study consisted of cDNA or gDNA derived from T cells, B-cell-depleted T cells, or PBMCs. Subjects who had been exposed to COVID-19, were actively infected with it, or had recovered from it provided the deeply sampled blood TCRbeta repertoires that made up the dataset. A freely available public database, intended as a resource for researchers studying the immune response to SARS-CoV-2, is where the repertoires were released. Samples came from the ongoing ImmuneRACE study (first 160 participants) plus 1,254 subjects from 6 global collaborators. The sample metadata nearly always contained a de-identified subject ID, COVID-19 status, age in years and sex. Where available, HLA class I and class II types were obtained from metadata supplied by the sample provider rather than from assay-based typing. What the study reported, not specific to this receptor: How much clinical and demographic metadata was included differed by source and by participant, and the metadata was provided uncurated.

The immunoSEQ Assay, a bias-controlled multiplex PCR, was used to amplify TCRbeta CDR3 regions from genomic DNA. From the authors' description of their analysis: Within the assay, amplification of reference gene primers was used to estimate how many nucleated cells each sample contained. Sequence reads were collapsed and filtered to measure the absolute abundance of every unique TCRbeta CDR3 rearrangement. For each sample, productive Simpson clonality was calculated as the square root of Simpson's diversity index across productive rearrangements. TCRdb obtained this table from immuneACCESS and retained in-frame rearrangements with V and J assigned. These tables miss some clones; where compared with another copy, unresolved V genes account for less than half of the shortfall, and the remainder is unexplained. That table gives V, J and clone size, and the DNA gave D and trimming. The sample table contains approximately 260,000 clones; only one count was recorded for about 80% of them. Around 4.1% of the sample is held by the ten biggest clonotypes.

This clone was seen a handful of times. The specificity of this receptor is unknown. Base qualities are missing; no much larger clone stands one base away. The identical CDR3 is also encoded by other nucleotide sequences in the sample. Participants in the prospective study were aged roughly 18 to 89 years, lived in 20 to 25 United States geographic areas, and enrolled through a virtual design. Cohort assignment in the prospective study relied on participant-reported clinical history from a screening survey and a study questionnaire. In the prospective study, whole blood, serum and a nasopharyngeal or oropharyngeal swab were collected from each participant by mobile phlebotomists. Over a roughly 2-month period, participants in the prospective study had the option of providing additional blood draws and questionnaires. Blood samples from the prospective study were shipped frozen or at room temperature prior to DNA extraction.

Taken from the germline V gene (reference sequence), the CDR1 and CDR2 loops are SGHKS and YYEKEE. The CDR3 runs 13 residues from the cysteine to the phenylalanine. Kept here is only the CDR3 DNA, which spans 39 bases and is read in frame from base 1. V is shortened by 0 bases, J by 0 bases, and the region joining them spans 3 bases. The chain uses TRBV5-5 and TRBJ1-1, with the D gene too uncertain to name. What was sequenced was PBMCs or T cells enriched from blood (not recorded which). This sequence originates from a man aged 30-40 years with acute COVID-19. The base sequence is TGTGCCAGCAGCTTGGACTTGAACACTGAAGCTTTCTTT. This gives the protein CASSLDLNTEAFF.